These 8 T cell receptor beta chains were sequenced from one sample in a study of blood T cell repertoires in COVID-19. Assay used: immunoSEQ multiplex PCR; TCRdb lists only in-frame clones, some missing. The sample has 110,000 to 150,000 clones; about nine tenths are singletons. The sequenced sample was PBMCs or T cells enriched from blood (not recorded which). These TCRs come from a man between 45 and 60 years old who had recovered from COVID-19.

This CDR3 reads CASSLRAVRRGEQYF. The CDR3 DNA is TGTGCCAGCAGCTTAAGGGCAGTCCGCCGAGGGGAGCAGTACTTC. This chain links TRBV13 with TRBJ2-7; D is possibly TRBD2 (5 bases). CDR1 PRHDT and CDR2 FYEKMQ come from the germline V gene (reference sequence). This CDR3 comprises 15 residues. Trimming took off 2 bases at V and 7 bases at J, with 18 bases between the two ends.

This rearrangement joins TRBV5-5 to TRBJ2-1; D unresolved. From germline, CDR1 is SGHKS and CDR2 YYEKEE (reference sequence). V lost 4 bases, J lost 8 bases, and 19 bases lay in between. The CDR3 has 15 amino acids. The CDR3 DNA reads as TGTGCCAGCAGCCGTAGAATGTTTGTCAACTATGAGCAGTTCTTC. Residues: CASSRRMFVNYEQFF.

The J gene is TRBJ1-1, the V gene TRBV21-1. TRBV21-1 is marked as a pseudogene. The CDR3 length is 12 residues. The CDR3 DNA reads as TGTGCCAGCAGCAAAGCGCGAGTTCGGTCTTTCTTT. This translates into CASSKARVRSFF.

The chain employs TRBV2 and TRBJ1-1, with no clear D. Trimming removed 4 bases at V and 4 bases at J, with 10 bases between. Germline assignment: CDR1 SNHLY and CDR2 FYNNEI. CDR3 length: 13 residues. DNA for the CDR3: TGTGCCAGCAGTGCAGAGCGCGGCACTGAAGCTTTCTTT. Amino acid sequence: CASSAERGTEAFF.

The V call is TRBV18, the J call TRBJ1-1, with 7 bases identical to TRBD1. With V trimmed by 2 bases and J by 4 bases, 10 bases remained unmatched. Germline CDR1 reads KGHSH; CDR2 reads LQKENI. There are 16 residues in the CDR3. The CDR3 sequence: CASSPDHLGGGTEAFF. CDR3 bases: TGTGCCAGCTCACCAGATCATCTAGGGGGCGGCACTGAAGCTTTCTTT.

This chain connects TRBV6-4 to TRBJ2-2, with no clear D. V gave up 6 bases and J gave up 1 base, with 9 bases separating them. The CDR3 has 14 amino acids. The germline gives CDR1 MRHNA, CDR2 SNTAGT. CDR3 region: CASRPSGNTGELFF. Written as DNA, the CDR3 is TGTGCCAGCAGACCTTCGGGGAACACCGGGGAGCTGTTTTTT.

The genes are TRBV24-1 and TRBJ2-1; 12 bases agree with TRBD1. Germline CDR1 reads KGHDR; CDR2 reads SFDVKD. With V trimmed by 2 bases and J by 7 bases, 17 bases remained unmatched. This CDR3 has 20 amino acids. CDR3 DNA sequence: TGTGCCACCAGTGATTCGCGTCAACCCTACGGGACAGGGGGCAGGAATGAGCAGTTCTTC. It yields the protein CATSDSRQPYGTGGRNEQFF.

In its sample, this clone was seen once. The V and J genes are TRBV7-2 and TRBJ2-3, with a tentative D call TRBD2 (6 bases). Germline V CDR1 and CDR2: SGHTA, FQGNSA. Trimming cost V 3 bases and J 0 bases, with 10 bases left between them. The CDR3 is 15 residues long. DNA for the CDR3: TGTGCCAGCAGCTTTAGCGGACGTAGCACAGATACGCAGTATTTT. This encodes CASSFSGRSTDTQYF.